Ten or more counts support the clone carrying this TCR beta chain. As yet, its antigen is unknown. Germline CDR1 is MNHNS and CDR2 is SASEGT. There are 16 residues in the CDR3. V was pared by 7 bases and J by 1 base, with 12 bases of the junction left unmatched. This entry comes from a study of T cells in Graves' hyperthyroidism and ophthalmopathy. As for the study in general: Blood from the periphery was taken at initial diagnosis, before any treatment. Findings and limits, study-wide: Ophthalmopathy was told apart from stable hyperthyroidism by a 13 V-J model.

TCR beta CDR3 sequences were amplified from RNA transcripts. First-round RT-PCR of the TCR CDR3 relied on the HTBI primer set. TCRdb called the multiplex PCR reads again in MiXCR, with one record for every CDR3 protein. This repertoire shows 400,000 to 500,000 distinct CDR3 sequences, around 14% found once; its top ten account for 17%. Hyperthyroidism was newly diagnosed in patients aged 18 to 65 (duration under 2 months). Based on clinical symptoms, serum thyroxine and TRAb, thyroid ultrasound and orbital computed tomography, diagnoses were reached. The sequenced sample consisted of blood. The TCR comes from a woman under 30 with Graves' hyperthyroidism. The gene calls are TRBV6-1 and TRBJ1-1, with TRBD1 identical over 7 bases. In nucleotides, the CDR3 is TGTGCCAGCAAAGCAGGGGACAGAGGGAAGAACACTGAAGCTTTCTTT. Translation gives CASKAGDRGKNTEAFF.